The next 8 T cell receptor beta chains were all read from a single sample in a study of T cells in localized non-small cell lung cancer. This table comes from immunoSEQ multiplex PCR, and its TCRdb copy is limited to in-frame clones, with some not included. The repertoire holds roughly 30,000 clones, with approximately 85% as singletons. The source was peripheral blood mononuclear cells, collected before any cancer treatment. Receptors were obtained from a woman aged 35 to 70 with stage III lung adenocarcinoma.

The V call is TRBV6-5, the J call TRBJ1-4; no clear D. This CDR3 contains 12 residues. Trimming stripped 4 bases from V and 8 bases from J, with 8 bases between. The germline V gene has CDR1 MNHEY and CDR2 SVGAGI. This chain's CDR3 is CASSSHGEKLFF. The CDR3 bases are TGTGCCAGCAGTTCCCATGGGGAAAAACTGTTTTTT.

The rearrangement uses TRBV9 and TRBJ2-7; D may be TRBD2 (7 bases). The V gene's germline CDR1 is SGDLS and CDR2 YYNGEE. This CDR3 contains 18 residues. V was cut by 3 bases and J by 4 bases, with 26 bases left in between. The CDR3 reads CASSDGKGSGEGGYEQYF. CDR3 in DNA: TGTGCCAGCAGCGACGGCAAGGGGAGCGGGGAAGGGGGATACGAGCAGTACTTC. The variable domain in full, with the rest retrieved from reference TRBV9 and TRBJ2-7, is DSGVTQTPKHLITATGQRVTLRCSPRSGDLSVYWYQQSLDQGLQFLIQYYNGEERAKGNILERFSAQQFPDLHSELNLSSLELGDSALYFCASSDGKGSGEGGYEQYFGPGTRLTVT.

The genes are TRBV6-1 and TRBJ2-6, with D uncertain. This CDR3 region has 14 residues. V was pared by 7 bases and J by 7 bases, with 14 bases between. Germline values: CDR1 MNHNS, CDR2 SASEGT. CDR3 sequence reads: CASTEPGLANVLTF. The CDR3 DNA reads TGTGCCAGCACGGAGCCGGGCCTTGCCAACGTCCTGACTTTC.

The rearrangement joins TRBV4-1 to TRBJ2-1, with D perhaps assigned TRBD1 or TRBD2 (5 bases each). CDR3 length: 15 amino acids. Germline loops: CDR1 MGHRA, CDR2 YSYEKL. Trimming left V 4 bases short and J 5 bases short, with 15 bases between. In nucleotides, the CDR3 is TGCGCCAGCAGCCCCGCCGGGACGGTTGACAATGAGCAGTTCTTC. Residues: CASSPAGTVDNEQFF.

The chain uses TRBV30 and TRBJ1-1; the D is unclear. Trimming removed 2 bases at V and 4 bases at J, with 23 bases between. CDR3 length equals 17 residues. CDR1 is GTSNPN and CDR2 is SVGIG in the germline V gene (reference sequence). The CDR3 region is CAWSSQVLTRGPTEAFF. The CDR3 DNA reads as TGTGCCTGGAGTTCCCAAGTCCTAACCCGTGGCCCCACTGAAGCTTTCTTT.

This chain connects TRBV11-2 to TRBJ1-2; TRBD1 is a possible D gene (6 bases). CDR1 SGHAT and CDR2 FQNNGV come from the germline V gene. Trimming removed 5 bases from V and 5 bases from J, with 15 bases in between. CDR3 size: 14 residues. The CDR3 is CASSPSRTAYGYTF. CDR3 DNA: TGTGCCAGCAGCCCATCCCGGACAGCTTATGGCTACACCTTC.

The chain has TRBV2 and TRBJ2-2; D gene unclear. CDR1 and CDR2 from the germline V gene are SNHLY and FYNNEI. CDR3 length equals 12 residues. V shed 6 bases and J shed 1 base, with 3 bases lying between them. In DNA form, the CDR3 reads TGTGCCAGCAGGTTGAACACCGGGGAGCTGTTTTTT. Encoded protein: CASRLNTGELFF.

This sequence joins TRBV18 and TRBJ2-3, with D possibly matching TRBD2 (6 bases). Trimming left V 6 bases short and J 5 bases short, with 18 bases between. Per the germline V gene, CDR1 is KGHSH and CDR2 is LQKENI. The CDR3 is 15 amino acids. The CDR3 loop reads CASSPQGSGLDTQYF. DNA for the CDR3: TGTGCCAGCTCCCCCCAGGGTAGCGGCCTAGATACGCAGTATTTT.